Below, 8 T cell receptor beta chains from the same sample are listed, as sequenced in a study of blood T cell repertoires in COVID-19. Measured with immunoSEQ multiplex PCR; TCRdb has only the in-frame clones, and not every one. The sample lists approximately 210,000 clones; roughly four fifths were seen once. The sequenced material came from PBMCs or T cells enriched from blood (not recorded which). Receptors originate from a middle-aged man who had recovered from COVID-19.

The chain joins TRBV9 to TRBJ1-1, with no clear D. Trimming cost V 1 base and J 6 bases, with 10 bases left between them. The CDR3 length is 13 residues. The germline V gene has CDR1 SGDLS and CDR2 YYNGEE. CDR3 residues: CASSVHPEAEAFF. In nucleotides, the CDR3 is TGTGCCAGCAGCGTACACCCGGAGGCTGAAGCTTTCTTT.

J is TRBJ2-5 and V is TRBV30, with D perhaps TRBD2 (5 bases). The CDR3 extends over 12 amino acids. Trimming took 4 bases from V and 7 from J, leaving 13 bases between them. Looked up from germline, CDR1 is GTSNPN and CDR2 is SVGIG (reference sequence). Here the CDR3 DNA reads TGTGCCTGGACCCTTTTACGGGGGACCCAGTACTTC. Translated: CAWTLLRGTQYF.

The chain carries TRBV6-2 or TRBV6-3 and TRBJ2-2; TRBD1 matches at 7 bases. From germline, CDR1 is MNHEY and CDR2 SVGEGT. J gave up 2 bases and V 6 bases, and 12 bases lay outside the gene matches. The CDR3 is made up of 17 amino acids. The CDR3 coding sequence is TGTGCCAGCAGCCTCTCTTTAGGGACAGTAAACACCGGGGAGCTGTTTTTT. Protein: CASSLSLGTVNTGELFF.

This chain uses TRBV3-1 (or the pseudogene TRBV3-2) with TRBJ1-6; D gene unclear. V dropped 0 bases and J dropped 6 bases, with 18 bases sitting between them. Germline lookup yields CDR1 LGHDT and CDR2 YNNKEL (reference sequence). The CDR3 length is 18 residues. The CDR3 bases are TGTGCCAGCAGCCAAGATCGGGGAATTCGGACGGGTAATTCACCCCTCCACTTT. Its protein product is CASSQDRGIRTGNSPLHF.

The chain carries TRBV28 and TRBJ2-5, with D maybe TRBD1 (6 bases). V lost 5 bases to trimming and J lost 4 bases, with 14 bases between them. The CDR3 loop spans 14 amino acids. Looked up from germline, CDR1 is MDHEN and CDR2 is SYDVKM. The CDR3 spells CASSPSGDVETQYF. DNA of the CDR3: TGTGCCAGCAGTCCCTCAGGGGACGTAGAGACCCAGTACTTC.

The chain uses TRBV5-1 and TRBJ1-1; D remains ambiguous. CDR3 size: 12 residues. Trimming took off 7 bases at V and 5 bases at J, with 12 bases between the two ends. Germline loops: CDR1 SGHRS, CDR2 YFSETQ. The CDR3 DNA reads TGCGCCAGCCGACTCTCGGAGACTGAAGCTTTCTTT. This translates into CASRLSETEAFF.

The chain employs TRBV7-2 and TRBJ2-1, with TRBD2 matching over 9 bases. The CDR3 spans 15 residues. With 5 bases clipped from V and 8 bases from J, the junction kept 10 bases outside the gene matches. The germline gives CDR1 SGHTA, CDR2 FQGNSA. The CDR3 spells CASSGGTSLGYEQFF. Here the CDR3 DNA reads TGTGCCAGCAGCGGAGGGACTAGCCTTGGGTATGAGCAGTTCTTC. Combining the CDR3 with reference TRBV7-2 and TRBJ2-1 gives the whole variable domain GAGVSQSPSNKVTEKGKDVELRCDPISGHTALYWYRQSLGQGLEFLIYFQGNSAPDKSGLPSDRFSAERTGGSVSTLTIQRTQQEDSAVYLCASSGGTSLGYEQFFGPGTRLTVL.

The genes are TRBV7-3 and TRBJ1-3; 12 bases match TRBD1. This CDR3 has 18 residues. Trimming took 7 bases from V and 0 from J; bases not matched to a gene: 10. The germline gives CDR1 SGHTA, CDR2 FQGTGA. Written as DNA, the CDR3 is TGTGCCAGCATCAATGGGACAGGGGGCTCTATCTCTGGAAACACCATATATTTT. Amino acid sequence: CASINGTGGSISGNTIYF.